This TCR beta chain was documented in a study of blood T cell repertoires in COVID-19. Study context: The origin of the acute and convalescent COVID-19 samples was the United States, Italy and Spain.

From germline, CDR1 is SGHTA and CDR2 FQGNSA. The CDR3 spans 15 residues. V lost 6 bases, J lost 0 bases, and 12 bases lay in between. Generated by immunoSEQ multiplex PCR, the TCRdb table keeps only in-frame clones and is missing some. The table records about 170,000 clones, 84% of them present only once. The sequenced material came from peripheral blood. The chain recombines TRBV7-2 with TRBJ1-3; D is ambiguous. This TCR came from a woman of 80 years or more with COVID-19, enrolled during active disease. The CDR3 DNA reads as TGTGCCAGCAGAAAAAGTGCGGCCTCTGGAAACACCATATATTTT. This gives the protein CASRKSAASGNTIYF.